One and the same sample provided the 13 T cell receptor beta chains below, sequenced in a study of CD8 T cells in Susac syndrome. The RNA, about 0.45 to 1 ug, was put through reverse transcription using random hexamers. TCRdb redid the calling of the immunoSEQ multiplex PCR reads with MiXCR, one entry per CDR3 protein. The data show tens of thousands of distinct CDR3 sequences, about 94% seen once. The sequenced material came from CD8+ T cells from PBMCs. The receptor set was obtained from a human donor in good health.

The V and J genes are TRBV12-3 or TRBV12-4 and TRBJ2-5; D gene uncertain. V lost 3 bases and J lost 2, with 10 bases in between. The CDR3 is 14 residues long. The CDR3 DNA reads TGTGCCAGCAGTTTTTTGGCCAGACAAGAGACCCAGTACTTC. Residues: CASSFLARQETQYF.

The chain has TRBV20-1 and TRBJ1-2; D is uncertain. Per germline, CDR1 DFQATT and CDR2 SNEGSKA (reference sequence). Trimming removed 3 bases at V and 2 bases at J, with 16 bases between. The CDR3 has 15 residues. This CDR3 is CSASGYGIDNYGYTF. In nucleotides, the CDR3 is TGCAGTGCTAGTGGGTATGGGATCGACAACTATGGCTACACCTTC.

J is TRBJ2-3 and V is TRBV7-7; the D call may be TRBD1 or TRBD2 (5 bases each). The CDR3 has 16 residues. Trimming shortened V by 1 base and J by 4 bases, and 15 bases separated the two germline ends. CDR1 and CDR2 from the germline V gene are SSHAT and FNYEAQ (reference sequence). CDR3 region: CASSLVGGVSPDTQYF. The CDR3 DNA reads TGTGCCAGCAGCTTAGTTGGGGGTGTCTCACCAGATACGCAGTATTTT.

The V and J genes are TRBV12-3 or TRBV12-4 and TRBJ1-1; D is unclear. This CDR3 is built from 14 residues. V lost 8 bases and J lost 5, with 18 bases in between. The CDR3 region has the DNA TGTGCCAGCCGAGGAGACCCGACCCTTACTGAAGCTTTCTTT. It is translated as CASRGDPTLTEAFF.

The chain carries TRBV28 and TRBJ1-1; D call uncertain. The ends were cut back, 5 bases at V and 5 bases at J, with 15 bases in the middle. Looked up from germline, CDR1 is MDHEN and CDR2 is SYDVKM. This CDR3 spans 14 amino acids. The CDR3 sequence: CASSPHRVRTEAFF. DNA of the CDR3: TGTGCCAGCAGTCCCCATAGGGTAAGGACTGAAGCTTTCTTT.

This sequence joins TRBV7-9 and TRBJ2-5, with D perhaps matching TRBD1 (6 bases). The CDR3 extends over 16 amino acids. V lost 3 bases and J lost 0, with 14 bases in between. Germline V gene lookup returns CDR1 SEHNR and CDR2 FQNEAQ (reference sequence). The CDR3 DNA reads TGTGCCAGCAGCTTGGTATACAGGGAGTACCAAGAGACCCAGTACTTC. Protein: CASSLVYREYQETQYF.

The V and J genes are TRBV2 and TRBJ2-1, with TRBD2 matching 8 bases. This CDR3 has 15 amino acids. The J segment lost 3 bases and the V segment lost 7 bases, leaving 8 bases of the junction unmatched. Germline lookup yields CDR1 SNHLY and CDR2 FYNNEI. Written as DNA, the CDR3 is TGTGCCAGCATTCTAAGCGGGGGTGGCTACAATGAGCAGTTCTTC. This encodes CASILSGGGYNEQFF.

The V gene is TRBV25-1, the J gene TRBJ1-3; 7 bases align to TRBD1. CDR3 length: 14 amino acids. V lost 5 bases, J lost 0 bases, and 1 base stayed unmatched. From germline, CDR1 is MGHDK and CDR2 SYGVNS. The DNA for the CDR3 is TGTGCCAGCAGTCCAGGGGGCTCTGGAAACACCATATATTTT. It codes for CASSPGGSGNTIYF.

The chain is built from TRBV27 and TRBJ2-7; D perhaps matches TRBD1 (6 bases). V was clipped by 0 bases and J by 1 base, with 13 bases between them. Germline CDR1 is MNHEY and CDR2 is SMNVEV (reference sequence). This CDR3 contains 16 residues. The CDR3 loop reads CASSLSGQGLSYEQYF. The CDR3 region has the DNA TGTGCCAGCAGTTTATCGGGTCAGGGGCTTTCCTACGAGCAGTACTTC.

The rearrangement links TRBV6-2 or TRBV6-3 to TRBJ2-1; TRBD2 aligns across 8 bases. CDR3 size: 17 residues. Germline V gene data show CDR1 as MNHEY and CDR2 as SVGEGT. The V and J ends lost 5 bases and 0 bases, in that order; junction bases with no gene match: 9. This CDR3 reads CASSTTSGSVSYNEQFF. The CDR3 DNA sequence: TGTGCCAGCAGTACCACTAGCGGATCTGTCTCCTACAATGAGCAGTTCTTC.

The chain links TRBV28 to TRBJ2-2; D remains ambiguous. Germline V lookup: CDR1 MDHEN, CDR2 SYDVKM. Trimming removed 7 bases at V and 6 bases at J, with 12 bases between. This CDR3 spans 13 amino acids. CDR3 protein: CASTPGGSGELFF. CDR3 DNA: TGTGCCAGCACCCCGGGTGGATCCGGGGAGCTGTTTTTT.

The genes are TRBV6-5 and TRBJ1-1; TRBD1 agrees at 8 bases. The length of the CDR3 is 15 residues. V dropped 8 bases and J dropped 3; count of bases not matched to a gene: 11. Per the germline V gene, CDR1 is MNHEY and CDR2 is SVGAGI. The CDR3 reads CASQLPGGEDTEAFF. CDR3 coding DNA: TGTGCCAGCCAGTTACCAGGGGGCGAGGACACTGAAGCTTTCTTT.

The gene calls are TRBV7-8 and TRBJ1-1; 7 nucleotides match TRBD1. CDR1 is SGHVS and CDR2 is FQNEAQ in the germline V gene. V gave up 5 bases and J gave up 0 bases; unmatched junction bases: 6. This CDR3 has 15 residues. The CDR3, as DNA: TGTGCCAGCAGCCTATTAGGGACAGTGAACACTGAAGCTTTCTTT. Residues: CASSLLGTVNTEAFF.